Shown below are 31 T cell receptor beta chains from a single sample sequenced in a study of CXCR3-negative and CXCR3-positive naive CD8 T cells. Overall study results and limits: CXCR3-negative naive cells had less hydrophobic TRB CDR3s than did CXCR3-positive naive cells.

Each TRB cDNA library was prepared by 5' RACE (with UMI labels). Using the 5' RACE reads, TCRdb records one entry per CDR3 protein without DNA. The repertoire table contains 130,000 to 150,000 distinct CDR3 sequences. Antigen specificity for these receptors is unknown. Sequenced input: naive CXCR3+ CD8+ T cells from blood. Subset defined: CD45RO-CCR7+CD27+CD95- naive CD8+ T cells expressing CXCR3 (TNR3+). The origin of the receptors is a human donor in good health. Some clones in this sample may be carry-over from other donors' samples.

This chain links TRBV20-1 with TRBJ2-7; absent DNA, TCRdb's TRBD1 call cannot be checked. This CDR3 is 13 amino acids long. Per the germline V gene, CDR1 is DFQATT and CDR2 is SNEGSKA (reference sequence). This CDR3 reads CSAAGRLGREQYF.

The chain joins TRBV7-6 to TRBJ2-3; TCRdb returns TRBD1, unconfirmable since there is no DNA. Germline values: CDR1 SGHVS, CDR2 FNYEAQ. This CDR3 has 15 residues. This CDR3 reads CASSRDSPQTATQYF. Looking up the rest from reference TRBV7-6 and TRBJ2-3 gives the full variable domain: GAGVSQSPRYKVTKRGQDVALRCDPISGHVSLYWYRQALGQGPEFLTYFNYEAQQDKSGLPNDRFSAERPEGSISTLTIQRTEQRDSAMYRCASSRDSPQTATQYFGPGTRLTVL.

The rearrangement joins TRBV15 to TRBJ1-6; TCRdb indicates TRBD1, and absent DNA this call remains unverified. The CDR3 is made up of 14 amino acids. The germline V gene has CDR1 LNHNV and CDR2 YYDKDF (reference sequence). CDR3 amino acids: CATSRDRGRAPLHF.

V gene TRBV2 combines with J gene TRBJ2-7; TCRdb proposes TRBD1, but this gene call is untestable without DNA. The CDR3 is made up of 14 amino acids. CDR1 and CDR2 (germline): SNHLY, FYNNEI. The chain's CDR3 is CTSSEFKGGIEQYF.

The rearrangement uses TRBV6-6 and TRBJ2-1. CDR3 length equals 13 residues. Per germline, CDR1 MNHNY and CDR2 SVGAGI (reference sequence). This CDR3 reads CASSSFTYNEQFF.

V gene TRBV20-1 combines with J gene TRBJ2-3. Germline V gene data show CDR1 as DFQATT and CDR2 as SNEGSKA (reference sequence). The CDR3 consists of 14 residues. The CDR3 loop is CSARDSSGVDTQYF.

CDR3 sequence reads: CSVDRLDSYEQYF. J is TRBJ2-7 and V is TRBV29-1. The CDR3 runs 13 residues. The V gene's germline CDR1 is SQVTM and CDR2 ANQGSEA.

The rearrangement uses TRBV29-1 and TRBJ1-2. The CDR3 contains 13 residues. The V gene's germline CDR1 is SQVTM and CDR2 ANQGSEA. CDR3 in amino acids: CSVDLTESYGYTF.

CDR3 sequence reads: CASSFLDGTEAFF. The chain combines TRBV28 with TRBJ1-1. The length of the CDR3 is 13 residues. Per germline, CDR1 MDHEN and CDR2 SYDVKM.

The rearrangement uses TRBV10-3 and TRBJ2-1; the TCRdb D gene call, TRBD2, has no DNA to confirm it. CDR1 and CDR2 from the germline V gene are ENHRY and SYGVKD. The CDR3 is 11 residues long. CDR3 residues: CAISGGDEQFF.

This sequence joins TRBV4-2 and TRBJ2-2. The CDR3 contains 15 residues. Germline CDR1 LGHNA, CDR2 YNFKEQ. CDR3: CASSQDTANTGELFF.

This chain connects TRBV29-1 to TRBJ2-7; TCRdb lists TRBD2, though no DNA is available to test this call. CDR1 is SQVTM and CDR2 is ANQGSEA in the germline V gene. This CDR3 has 12 residues. The CDR3 here is CSVGDSGGEQYF.

This chain links TRBV25-1 with TRBJ2-2; the D call of TRBD1 rests on TCRdb alone, since no DNA is present to check it. The germline V gene has CDR1 MGHDK and CDR2 SYGVNS. This CDR3 has 13 amino acids. CDR3 region: CASRQGATGELFF.

The rearrangement uses TRBV2 and TRBJ1-1; TCRdb lists TRBD1, though no DNA is available to test this call. The germline V gene encodes CDR1 SNHLY and CDR2 FYNNEI. The CDR3 runs to 16 residues. CDR3 region: CASSPLGQEMNTEAFF.

This chain connects TRBV13 to TRBJ1-2; TCRdb proposes TRBD1, but this gene call is untestable without DNA. Germline CDR1 reads PRHDT; CDR2 reads FYEKMQ (reference sequence). CDR3 length equals 15 residues. CDR3 region: CASSLWTSLMDGYTF.

The gene calls are TRBV29-1 and TRBJ2-7. CDR3 length: 13 residues. The germline gives CDR1 SQVTM, CDR2 ANQGSEA. The CDR3 is CSVEDSTSYEQYF.

The chain employs TRBV7-2 and TRBJ2-1; TCRdb returns TRBD1, unconfirmable since there is no DNA. Looked up from germline, CDR1 is SGHTA and CDR2 is FQGNSA. The CDR3 is 14 amino acids. CDR3 region: CASGFRDSYNEQFF. Full variable domain (remainder filled in from reference TRBV7-2 and TRBJ2-1): GAGVSQSPSNKVTEKGKDVELRCDPISGHTALYWYRQSLGQGLEFLIYFQGNSAPDKSGLPSDRFSAERTGGSVSTLTIQRTQQEDSAVYLCASGFRDSYNEQFFGPGTRLTVL.

The gene calls are TRBV18 and TRBJ2-5. CDR1 and CDR2 (germline): KGHSH, LQKENI. CDR3 length equals 14 residues. CDR3 region: CASSPTNLGEAQYF.

This sequence joins TRBV7-9 and TRBJ1-2; checking the TCRdb D call of TRBD1 is not possible without DNA. The CDR3 is made up of 13 amino acids. Germline-derived CDR1 and CDR2 are SEHNR and FQNEAQ (reference sequence). CDR3 loop: CASSWGTSPGYTF.

The chain recombines TRBV5-8 with TRBJ2-5; the D gene TCRdb calls, TRBD2, cannot be checked with no DNA. The CDR3 is 15 amino acids. Germline values: CDR1 SGHTS, CDR2 YDEGEE. The CDR3 here is CASSFASGSRETQYF.

Here the CDR3 reads CASSLFRQGIHGYTF. The V and J genes are TRBV28 and TRBJ1-2; the D call from TCRdb, TRBD1, cannot be confirmed without DNA. The CDR3 covers 15 residues. In germline, CDR1 is MDHEN, CDR2 SYDVKM.

This chain connects TRBV30 to TRBJ1-5. The CDR3 is 13 residues long. The germline V gene encodes CDR1 GTSNPN and CDR2 SVGIG (reference sequence). The CDR3 loop reads CAWSVGDNQPQHF. The whole variable domain, remainder taken from reference TRBV30 and TRBJ1-5, is SQTIHQWPATLVQPVGSPLSLECTVEGTSNPNLYWYRQAAGRGLQLLFYSVGIGQISSEVPQNLSASRPQDRQFILSSKKLLLSDSGFYLCAWSVGDNQPQHFGDGTRLSIL.

The chain combines TRBV7-9 with TRBJ1-3; TCRdb lists TRBD1, though no DNA is available to test this call. Per germline, CDR1 SEHNR and CDR2 FQNEAQ (reference sequence). The CDR3 runs to 18 residues. CDR3 loop: CATAALAFGASSGNTIYF.

The CDR3 loop is CSVEDAGGEQYF. J is TRBJ2-7 and V is TRBV29-1; lacking DNA, the TRBD1 call made by TCRdb goes unchecked. CDR3 length equals 12 residues. The germline V gene encodes CDR1 SQVTM and CDR2 ANQGSEA.

The rearrangement links TRBV7-7 to TRBJ2-7; TCRdb's D call of TRBD1 is untestable without DNA. This CDR3 region has 13 residues. In germline, CDR1 is SSHAT, CDR2 FNYEAQ (reference sequence). The CDR3 loop is CASSFRDRDEQYF.

V is TRBV4-3 and J is TRBJ2-7. Germline CDR1 is LGHNA and CDR2 is YSLEER. The CDR3 is 15 amino acids. The CDR3 loop reads CASSRDSGRSYEQYF.

CDR3 protein: CSVPKNPSEAFF. The chain employs TRBV29-1 and TRBJ1-1. Looked up from germline, CDR1 is SQVTM and CDR2 is ANQGSEA. The CDR3 is 12 amino acids.

The V call is TRBV5-1, the J call TRBJ1-3; as DNA is missing, the TRBD1 call by TCRdb cannot be tested. Per the germline V gene, CDR1 is SGHRS and CDR2 is YFSETQ. This CDR3 has 16 amino acids. CDR3 protein: CASSLGTGASGNTIYF.

The J gene is TRBJ1-3, the V gene TRBV13; TCRdb's D gene call, TRBD1, goes unchecked for lack of DNA. The CDR3 sequence is 14 residues long. The germline V gene has CDR1 PRHDT and CDR2 FYEKMQ (reference sequence). This chain's CDR3 is CASSPRGVRNTIYF.

The rearrangement links TRBV7-9 to TRBJ2-7; the D gene TCRdb calls, TRBD1, cannot be checked with no DNA. The CDR3 sequence is 14 residues long. CDR1 SEHNR and CDR2 FQNEAQ come from the germline V gene (reference sequence). The CDR3 region is CASSSRTGTNEQYF.

The V call is TRBV6-2 or TRBV6-3, the J call TRBJ2-3; TCRdb returns TRBD2, unconfirmable since there is no DNA. CDR3 length equals 15 residues. CDR1 MNHEY and CDR2 SVGEGT come from the germline V gene. The CDR3 sequence: CASSFPAVGTDTQYF.